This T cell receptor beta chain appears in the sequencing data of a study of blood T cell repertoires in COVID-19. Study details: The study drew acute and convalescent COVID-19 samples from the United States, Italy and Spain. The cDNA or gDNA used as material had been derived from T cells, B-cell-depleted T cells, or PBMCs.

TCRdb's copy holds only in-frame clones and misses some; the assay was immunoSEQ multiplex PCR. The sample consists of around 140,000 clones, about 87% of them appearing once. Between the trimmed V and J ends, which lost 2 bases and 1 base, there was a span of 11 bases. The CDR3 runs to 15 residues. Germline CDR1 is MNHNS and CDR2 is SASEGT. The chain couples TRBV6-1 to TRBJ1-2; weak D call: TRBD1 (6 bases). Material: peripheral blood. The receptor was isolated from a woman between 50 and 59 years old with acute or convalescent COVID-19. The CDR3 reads CASSELGAVNYGYTF. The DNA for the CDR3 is TGTGCCAGCAGTGAATTGGGGGCGGTTAACTATGGCTACACCTTC.